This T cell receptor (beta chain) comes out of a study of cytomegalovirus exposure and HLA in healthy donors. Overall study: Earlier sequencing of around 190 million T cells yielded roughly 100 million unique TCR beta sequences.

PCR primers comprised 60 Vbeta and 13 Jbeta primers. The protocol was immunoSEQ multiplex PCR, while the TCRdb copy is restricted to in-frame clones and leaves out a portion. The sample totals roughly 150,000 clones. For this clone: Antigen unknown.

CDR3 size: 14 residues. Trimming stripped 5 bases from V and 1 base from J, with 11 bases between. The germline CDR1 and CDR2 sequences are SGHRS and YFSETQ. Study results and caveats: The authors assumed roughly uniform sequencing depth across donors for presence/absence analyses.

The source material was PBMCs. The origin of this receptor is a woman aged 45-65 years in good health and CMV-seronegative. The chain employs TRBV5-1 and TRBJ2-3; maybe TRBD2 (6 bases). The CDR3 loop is CASSGGARTDTQYF. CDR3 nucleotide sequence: TGCGCCAGCAGTGGCGGGGCCCGCACAGATACGCAGTATTTT.